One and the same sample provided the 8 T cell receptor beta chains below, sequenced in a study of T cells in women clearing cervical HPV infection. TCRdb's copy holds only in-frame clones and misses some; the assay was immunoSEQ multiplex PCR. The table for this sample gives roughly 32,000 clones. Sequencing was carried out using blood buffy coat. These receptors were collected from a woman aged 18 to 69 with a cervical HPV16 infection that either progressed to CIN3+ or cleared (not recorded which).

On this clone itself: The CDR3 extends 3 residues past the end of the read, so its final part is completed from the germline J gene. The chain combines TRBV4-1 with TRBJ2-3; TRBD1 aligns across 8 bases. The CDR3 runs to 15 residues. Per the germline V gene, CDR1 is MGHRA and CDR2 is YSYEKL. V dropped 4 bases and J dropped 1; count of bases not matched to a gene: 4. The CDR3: CASSPKTGGTDTQYF. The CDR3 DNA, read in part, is TGCGCCAGCAGCCCAAAGACAGGGGGCACAGATACG.

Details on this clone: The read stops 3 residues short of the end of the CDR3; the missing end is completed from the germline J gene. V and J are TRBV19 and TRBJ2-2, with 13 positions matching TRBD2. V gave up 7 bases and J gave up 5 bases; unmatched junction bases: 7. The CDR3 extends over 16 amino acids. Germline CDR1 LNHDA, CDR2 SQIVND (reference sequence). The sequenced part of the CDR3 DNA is TGTGCCAGTACTCCGGGACTAGCGGGACTGACCGGGGAG. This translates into CASTPGLAGLTGE. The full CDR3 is CASTPGLAGLTGELFF.

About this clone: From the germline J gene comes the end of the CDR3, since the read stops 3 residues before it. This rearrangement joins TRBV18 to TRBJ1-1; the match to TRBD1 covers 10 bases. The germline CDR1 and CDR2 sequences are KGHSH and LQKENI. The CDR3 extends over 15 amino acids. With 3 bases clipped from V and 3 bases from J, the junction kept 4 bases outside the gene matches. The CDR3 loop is CASSPSDRGYTEAFF. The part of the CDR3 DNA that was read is TGTGCCAGCTCACCGTCGGACAGGGGGTACACTGAA.

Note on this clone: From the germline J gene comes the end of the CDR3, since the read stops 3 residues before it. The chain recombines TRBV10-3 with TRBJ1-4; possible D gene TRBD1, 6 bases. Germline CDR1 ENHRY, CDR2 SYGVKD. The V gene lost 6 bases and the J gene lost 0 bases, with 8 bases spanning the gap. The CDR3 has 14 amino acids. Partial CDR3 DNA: TGTGCCATCAGCCGGACAGCAACTAATGAAAAA. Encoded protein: CAISRTATNEK. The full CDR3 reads CAISRTATNEKLFF.

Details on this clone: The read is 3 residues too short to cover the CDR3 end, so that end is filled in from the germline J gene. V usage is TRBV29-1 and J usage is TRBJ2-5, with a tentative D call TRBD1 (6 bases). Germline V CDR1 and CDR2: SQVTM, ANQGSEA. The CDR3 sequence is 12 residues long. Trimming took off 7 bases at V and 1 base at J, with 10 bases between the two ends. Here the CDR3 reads CSAGTSQETQYF. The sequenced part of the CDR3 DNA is TGCAGCGCCGGGACATCCCAAGAGACC.

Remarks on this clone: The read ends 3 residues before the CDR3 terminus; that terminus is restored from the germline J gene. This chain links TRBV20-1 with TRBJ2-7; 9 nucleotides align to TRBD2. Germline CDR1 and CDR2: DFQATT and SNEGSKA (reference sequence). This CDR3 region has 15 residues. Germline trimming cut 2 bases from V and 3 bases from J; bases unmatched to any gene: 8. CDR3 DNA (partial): TGCAGTGCTAGATCCAGTAGCGGGAGCGGCTACGAG. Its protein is CSARSSSGSGYE. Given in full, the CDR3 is CSARSSSGSGYEQYF.

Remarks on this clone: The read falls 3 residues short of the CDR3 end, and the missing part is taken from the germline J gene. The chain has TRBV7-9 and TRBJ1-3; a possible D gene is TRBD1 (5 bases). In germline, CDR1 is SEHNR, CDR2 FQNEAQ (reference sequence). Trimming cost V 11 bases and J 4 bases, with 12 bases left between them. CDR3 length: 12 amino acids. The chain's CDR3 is CASGGSGNTIYF. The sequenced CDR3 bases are TGTGCCTCGGGGGGATCAGGAAACACC.

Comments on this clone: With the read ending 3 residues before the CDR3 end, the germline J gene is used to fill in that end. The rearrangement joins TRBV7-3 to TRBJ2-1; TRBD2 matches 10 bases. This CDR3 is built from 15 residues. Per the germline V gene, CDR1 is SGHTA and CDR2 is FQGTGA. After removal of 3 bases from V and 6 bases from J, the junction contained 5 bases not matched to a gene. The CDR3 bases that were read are TGTGCCAGCAGCTTCGGGACTAGCGTCTCCAATGAG. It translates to CASSFGTSVSNE. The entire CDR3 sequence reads CASSFGTSVSNEQFF.